This T cell receptor beta chain derives from a study of T cells expressing NK-cell markers. Scientists made TCR beta cDNA using 5'RACE template switching with UMIs. TCRdb derives one entry per CDR3 protein from the 5' RACE reads, leaving out DNA. The listing records 150,000 to 180,000 distinct CDR3 sequences. Note on this clonotype: Its target is unknown.

Germline CDR1 and CDR2: MGHDK and SYGVNS. This CDR3 has 13 residues. General study findings and limits: Of the CD8+ T cell pool in over 5 donors, roughly 1.0-7.0% was accounted for by dominant NKG2C+ clonotypes.

The sequenced sample consisted of blood T cells: a sorted CD56 or NKG2C T cell subset, CD4+ or CD8+ T cells, or bulk PBMC T cells (not recorded which). The clonotype originates from a woman in her forties or fifties in good health. The V gene is TRBV25-1, the J gene TRBJ2-3; TCRdb designates TRBD1, a call that cannot be tested without DNA. The CDR3 here is CASSQGITDTQYF.